This TCR beta chain was profiled in a study of blood T cell repertoires in COVID-19. Whole-study context: The United States, Italy and Spain supplied acute and convalescent COVID-19 samples. PBMCs, B-cell-depleted T cells, or T cells were the source of the cDNA or gDNA that made up the material.

Trimming removed 4 bases from V and 2 bases from J; junction bases left unmatched: 2. Germline lookup yields CDR1 SGDLS and CDR2 YYNGEE. This CDR3 contains 15 residues. Authors' analysis steps: Estimation of nucleated cell counts was performed using reference gene primer amplification. Only in-frame clones appear in the TCRdb table, and some are missing; sequencing was by immunoSEQ multiplex PCR. V and J calls and clone size are given by that table; D and trimming were obtained from the DNA. The sample includes 160,000 or so clones, roughly 90% of them seen just once. Material: peripheral blood. The source of this sequence is a woman in her 70s with acute or convalescent COVID-19. The J gene is TRBJ2-1, the V gene TRBV9; 11 nucleotides align to TRBD2. CDR3 sequence reads: CASSLTSGTYNEQFF. The CDR3 nucleotides are TGTGCCAGCAGCCTGACTAGCGGGACCTACAATGAGCAGTTCTTC.